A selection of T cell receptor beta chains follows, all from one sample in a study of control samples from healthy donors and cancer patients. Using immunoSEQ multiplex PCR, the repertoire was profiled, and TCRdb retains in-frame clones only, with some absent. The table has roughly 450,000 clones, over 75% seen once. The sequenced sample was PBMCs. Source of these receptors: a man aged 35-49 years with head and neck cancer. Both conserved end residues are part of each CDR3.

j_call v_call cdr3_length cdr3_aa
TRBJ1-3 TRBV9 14 CASSVGGAGNTIYF
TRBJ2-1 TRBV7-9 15 CASSSRTGRGNEQFF
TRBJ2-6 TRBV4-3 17 CASNPRAANSGANVLTF
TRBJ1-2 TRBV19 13 CASSIVPGDTYTF
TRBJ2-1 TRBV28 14 CASSPTPGAREQFF
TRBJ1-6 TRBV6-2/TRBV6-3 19 CASSSIAPGQGTVNSPLHF
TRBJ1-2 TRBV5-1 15 CASSPRQGPHYGYTF
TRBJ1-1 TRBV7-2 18 CASSLNSLGPGLPTEAFF
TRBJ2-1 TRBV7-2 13 CASSSDPGNEQFF
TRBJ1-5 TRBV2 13 CASSDSTNQPQHF